What follows describes a single T cell receptor beta chain. The data belong to a study of blood T cell repertoires in COVID-19. Study summary: Donors in the United States, Italy and Spain gave samples during acute or convalescent COVID-19. The analysed material was cDNA or gDNA that came from T cells, B-cell-depleted T cells, or PBMCs.

Original data processing: Reference gene primer amplification gave estimated nucleated cell counts. The repertoire was sequenced with immunoSEQ multiplex PCR; TCRdb's copy has only in-frame clones and lacks some. V and J calls and clone size come straight from that table; D and trimming were deduced from the DNA. The repertoire consists of roughly 34,000 clones, with about nine tenths occurring once and the leading ten covering 20% to 30%. The TCR was taken from a woman older than 75 with active or convalescent COVID-19. The sequenced sample was peripheral blood.

This CDR3 reads CATRDRASETQYF. The CDR3 coding sequence is TGTGCCACCCGGGACAGGGCATCAGAGACCCAGTACTTC. The chain couples TRBV19 to TRBJ2-5; 9 bases line up with TRBD1. The CDR3 is 13 residues long. Germline trimming cut 10 bases from V and 4 bases from J; bases unmatched to any gene: 7. CDR1 and CDR2 (germline): LNHDA, SQIVND (reference sequence).